These 17 T cell receptor beta chains originate from one sample sequenced in a study of blood T cell repertoires in COVID-19. Assay used: immunoSEQ multiplex PCR; TCRdb lists only in-frame clones, some missing. The repertoire holds 70,000 to 90,000 clones, with roughly four fifths as singletons. The sequenced sample was peripheral blood. The receptor set was obtained from a woman aged 80 or over with acute or convalescent COVID-19.

The chain links TRBV5-1 to TRBJ2-3, with 11 bases fitting TRBD2. The CDR3 consists of 15 residues. Germline trimming cut 2 bases from V and 6 bases from J; bases unmatched to any gene: 5. Per the germline V gene, CDR1 is SGHRS and CDR2 is YFSETQ. In DNA, the CDR3 is TGCGCCAGCAGCTTTCTAGCGGGAGGTTGGGATACGCAGTATTTT. Residues: CASSFLAGGWDTQYF. Variable domain in full (rest from reference TRBV5-1 and TRBJ2-3): KAGVTQTPRYLIKTRGQQVTLSCSPISGHRSVSWYQQTPGQGLQFLFEYFSETQRNKGNFPGRFSGRQFSNSRSEMNVSTLELGDSALYLCASSFLAGGWDTQYFGPGTRLTVL.

The gene calls are TRBV6-5 and TRBJ1-1; a possible D gene is TRBD1 (5 bases). The CDR3 length is 13 residues. Germline CDR1 reads MNHEY; CDR2 reads SVGAGI. The CDR3 loop is CACRPTGNTEAFF. The CDR3 DNA reads TGTGCTTGCAGGCCCACAGGGAACACTGAAGCTTTCTTT.

The genes are TRBV3-1 (or the pseudogene TRBV3-2) and TRBJ2-4; D is ambiguous. Germline loops: CDR1 LGHDT, CDR2 YNNKEL (reference sequence). This CDR3 spans 13 amino acids. Between the trimmed V and J ends, which lost 3 bases and 5 bases, there was a span of 8 bases. The CDR3, as DNA: TGTGCCAGCAGCCAGTGGGCCGAAAACATTCAGTACTTC. Amino acid sequence: CASSQWAENIQYF.

The chain joins TRBV5-5 to TRBJ1-6; D gene unclear. Looked up from germline, CDR1 is SGHKS and CDR2 is YYEKEE (reference sequence). This CDR3 contains 13 residues. V lost 1 base to trimming and J lost 10 bases, with 9 bases between them. CDR3 sequence (DNA): TGTGCCAGCAGCTTGTATGTGTCCTCACCCCTCCACTTT. It is translated as CASSLYVSSPLHF.

The chain links TRBV19 to TRBJ1-4, with 9 bases that match TRBD1. Germline V gene data show CDR1 as LNHDA and CDR2 as SQIVND (reference sequence). CDR3 size: 15 residues. V lost 5 bases and J lost 2; bases outside the gene matches: 3. The DNA of the CDR3 is TGTGCCAGTAGTCCACAGGGGGCCACTAATGAAAAACTGTTTTTT. Its translation is CASSPQGATNEKLFF.

This clone was recorded only once. The chain employs TRBV4-2 and TRBJ1-2, with 7 bases fitting TRBD1. The V and J ends lost 0 bases and 2 bases, in that order; junction bases with no gene match: 6. Germline V gene lookup returns CDR1 LGHNA and CDR2 YNFKEQ. There are 16 residues in the CDR3. The CDR3 sequence is CASSQESGGGNYGYTF. The CDR3 DNA reads TGTGCCAGCAGCCAAGAGTCAGGGGGAGGCAACTATGGCTACACCTTC.

This clone occurred once. The J gene is TRBJ2-7, the V gene TRBV28, with 11 bases fitting TRBD2. CDR1 MDHEN and CDR2 SYDVKM come from the germline V gene. V lost 4 bases to trimming and J lost 7 bases; unmatched junction nucleotides: 12. The CDR3 has 16 amino acids. The CDR3 nucleotides read TGTGCCAGCAGTTGGGGATATAGCGGGAGGGCCGGGGAGCAGTACTTC. Translation: CASSWGYSGRAGEQYF. Full variable domain (outside the CDR3, taken from reference TRBV28 and TRBJ2-7): DVKVTQSSRYLVKRTGEKVFLECVQDMDHENMFWYRQDPGLGLRLIYFSYDVKMKEKGDIPEGYSVSREKKERFSLILESASTNQTSMYLCASSWGYSGRAGEQYFGPGTRLTVT.

This chain uses TRBV3-1 (or the pseudogene TRBV3-2) with TRBJ1-6, with 7 nucleotides matching TRBD1. J lost 7 bases, V lost 4 bases, and 4 bases had no gene match. The CDR3 contains 14 residues. Germline V gene lookup returns CDR1 LGHDT and CDR2 YNNKEL (reference sequence). DNA of the CDR3: TGTGCCAGCAGCCCCAGGGACAGAAATTCACCCCTCCACTTT. Translation gives CASSPRDRNSPLHF.

The chain has TRBV2 and TRBJ1-4; D possibly corresponds to TRBD1 (5 bases). This CDR3 spans 15 amino acids. Germline values: CDR1 SNHLY, CDR2 FYNNEI. The V end lost 7 bases, the J end lost 1 base, and 13 bases lay between the germline ends. The DNA for the CDR3 is TGTGCCAGCAAGGGGCTCCTTCTAACTAATGAAAAACTGTTTTTT. Translating it yields CASKGLLLTNEKLFF.

The chain joins TRBV7-3 to TRBJ2-1, with TRBD2 matching 9 bases. Per germline, CDR1 SGHTA and CDR2 FQGTGA. The CDR3 runs to 15 residues. J lost 7 bases, V lost 5 bases, and 9 bases had no gene match. CDR3: CASSPKAGGPNEQFF. In DNA form, the CDR3 reads TGTGCCAGCAGCCCGAAGGCGGGGGGGCCAAATGAGCAGTTCTTC.

The chain joins TRBV23-1 to TRBJ1-1, with no clear D. TRBV23-1 is known as an ORF, though its function is uncertain. V gave up 7 bases and J gave up 7 bases, with 16 bases separating them. The CDR3 is 13 residues long. The CDR3 region has the DNA TGCGCCAGCATCCCTCCGAGTAATAATGAAGCTTTCTTT. Its protein product is CASIPPSNNEAFF.

The chain recombines TRBV7-2 with TRBJ2-5; tentatively, D is TRBD1 (6 bases). V was trimmed by 3 bases and J by 0 bases, leaving 8 bases between them. Germline V gives CDR1 SGHTA, CDR2 FQGNSA. The CDR3 runs 14 residues. CDR3 amino acids: CASSLDSYQETQYF. The CDR3 region has the DNA TGTGCCAGCAGCTTGGACAGCTACCAAGAGACCCAGTACTTC.

The CDR3 loop is CSGTGNTEAFF. The CDR3 nucleotides are TGCAGCGGGACGGGAAACACTGAAGCTTTCTTT. The V call is TRBV29-1, the J call TRBJ1-1; D is unclear. The CDR3 runs 11 residues. V dropped 7 bases and J dropped 2 bases, with 8 bases sitting between them. Germline V CDR1 and CDR2: SQVTM, ANQGSEA. Looking up the rest from reference TRBV29-1 and TRBJ1-1 gives the full variable domain: SAVISQKPSRDICQRGTSLTIQCQVDSQVTMMFWYRQQPGQSLTLIATANQGSEATYESGFVIDKFPISRPNLTFSTLTVSNMSPEDSSIYLCSGTGNTEAFFGQGTRLTVV.

J is TRBJ1-1 and V is TRBV19; no clear D. The ends were cut back, 3 bases at V and 2 bases at J, with 10 bases in the middle. This CDR3 has 14 amino acids. Germline V gives CDR1 LNHDA, CDR2 SQIVND (reference sequence). CDR3 in amino acids: CASSIGSLNTEAFF. CDR3 coding DNA: TGTGCCAGTAGTATTGGGAGCTTAAACACTGAAGCTTTCTTT.

The rearrangement uses TRBV9 and TRBJ2-1; 12 bases align to TRBD2. This CDR3 spans 20 amino acids. CDR1 and CDR2 from the germline V gene are SGDLS and YYNGEE. The V and J ends lost 4 bases and 7 bases, in that order; junction bases with no gene match: 21. The CDR3 loop is CASSPAPLGGSSGRGNEQFF. The CDR3 bases are TGTGCCAGCAGCCCTGCCCCACTGGGGGGGTCTAGCGGGAGGGGGAATGAGCAGTTCTTC.

This clone was seen a handful of times. This sequence joins TRBV25-1 and TRBJ2-2; 7 bases agree with TRBD1. This CDR3 spans 14 amino acids. Germline V CDR1 and CDR2: MGHDK, SYGVNS. The J segment lost 4 bases and the V segment lost 7 bases, leaving 6 bases of the junction unmatched. The CDR3 reads CASTWTGGTGELFF. Written as DNA, the CDR3 is TGTGCCAGCACCTGGACAGGAGGCACCGGGGAGCTGTTTTTT.

V usage is TRBV19 and J usage is TRBJ2-5; D might be TRBD1 (5 bases). CDR1 is LNHDA, CDR2 SQIVND, per germline (reference sequence). The CDR3 is 15 residues long. Trimming took off 2 bases at V and 5 bases at J, with 15 bases between the two ends. Written as DNA, the CDR3 is TGTGCCAGTAGTATATTGGGCCCTTCAGGGGAGACCCAGTACTTC. This sequence encodes CASSILGPSGETQYF.